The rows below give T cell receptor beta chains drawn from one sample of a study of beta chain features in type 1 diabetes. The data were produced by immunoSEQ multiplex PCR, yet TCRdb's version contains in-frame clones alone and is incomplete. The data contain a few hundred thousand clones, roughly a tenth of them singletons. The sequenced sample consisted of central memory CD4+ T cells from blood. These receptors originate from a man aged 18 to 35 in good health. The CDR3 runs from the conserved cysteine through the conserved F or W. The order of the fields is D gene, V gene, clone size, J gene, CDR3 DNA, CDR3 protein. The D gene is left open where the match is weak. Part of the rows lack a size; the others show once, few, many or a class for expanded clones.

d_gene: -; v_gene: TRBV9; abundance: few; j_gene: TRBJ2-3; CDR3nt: TGTGCCAGCAGCGTAGACGGGGGCACAGATACGCAGTATTTT; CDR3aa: CASSVDGGTDTQYF
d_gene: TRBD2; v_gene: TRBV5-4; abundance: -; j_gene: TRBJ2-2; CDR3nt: TGTGCCAGCAGCTTCCCCGCGCCGACTAGCGCCGCGAACACCGGGGAGCTGTTTTTT; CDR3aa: CASSFPAPTSAANTGELFF
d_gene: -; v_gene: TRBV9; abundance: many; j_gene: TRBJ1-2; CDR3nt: TGTGCCAGCAGCGACGCTCCAGGCCATGGCTACACCTTC; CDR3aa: CASSDAPGHGYTF
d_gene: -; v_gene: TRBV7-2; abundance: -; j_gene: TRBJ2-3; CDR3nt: TGTGCCAGCAGCTTAGCCCGCCTGGGCGCAGATACGCAGTATTTT; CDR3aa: CASSLARLGADTQYF
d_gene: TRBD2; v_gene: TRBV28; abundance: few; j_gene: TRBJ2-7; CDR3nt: TGTGCCAGCAGCCTAGCGGGAGGAGTGTACGAGCAGTACTTC; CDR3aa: CASSLAGGVYEQYF
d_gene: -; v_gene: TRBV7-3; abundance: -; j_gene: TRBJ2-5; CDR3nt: TGTGCCAGCAGCCCAAGGGGGAACCAGGGAGAGACCCAGTACTTC; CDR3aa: CASSPRGNQGETQYF
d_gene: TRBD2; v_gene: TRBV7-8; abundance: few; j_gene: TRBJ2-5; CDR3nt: TGTGCCAGCAGCTTACAAGGGGCGGGAGTTGCCGAGACCCAGTACTTC; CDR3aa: CASSLQGAGVAETQYF
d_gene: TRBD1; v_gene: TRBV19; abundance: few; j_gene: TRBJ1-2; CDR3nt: TGTGCCAGTAGTGAACAGGGGAACTATGGCTACACCTTC; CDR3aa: CASSEQGNYGYTF
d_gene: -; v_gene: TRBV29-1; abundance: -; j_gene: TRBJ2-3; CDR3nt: TGCAGCGTTGAATCGGCTCGGACGGGATTTTTGGGTACGCAGTATTTT; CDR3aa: CSVESARTGFLGTQYF
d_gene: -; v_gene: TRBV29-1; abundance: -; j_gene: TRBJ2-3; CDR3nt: TGCAGCGTTACGGGTCCCACAGATACGCAGTATTTT; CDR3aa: CSVTGPTDTQYF
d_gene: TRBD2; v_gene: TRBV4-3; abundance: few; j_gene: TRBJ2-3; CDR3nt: TGCGCCAGCAGCCAAGAATTCCTAGCGGGAGTCGGTGGGGATACGCAGTATTTT; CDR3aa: CASSQEFLAGVGGDTQYF
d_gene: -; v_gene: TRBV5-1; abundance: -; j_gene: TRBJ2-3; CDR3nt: TGCGCCAGCAGCCCGGACAGCACAGATACGCAGTATTTT; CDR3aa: CASSPDSTDTQYF
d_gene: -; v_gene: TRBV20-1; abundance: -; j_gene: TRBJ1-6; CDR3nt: TGCAGTGCTCCTAATAATTCACCCCTCCACTTT; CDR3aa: CSAPNNSPLHF
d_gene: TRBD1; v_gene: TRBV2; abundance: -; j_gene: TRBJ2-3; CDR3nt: TGTGCCAGCAGTGCTCGGACAGGGGGCACAGATACGCAGTATTTT; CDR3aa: CASSARTGGTDTQYF
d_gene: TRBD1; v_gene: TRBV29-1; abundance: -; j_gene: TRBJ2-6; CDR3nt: TGCAGCGTTGGGTCGGGACAGGGATTTGGTTCTGGGGCCAACGTCCTGACTTTC; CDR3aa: CSVGSGQGFGSGANVLTF
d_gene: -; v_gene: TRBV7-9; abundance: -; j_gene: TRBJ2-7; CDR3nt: TGTGCCAGCAGCTCGGCCCCTCTCCAGAGAGACGAGCAGTACTTC; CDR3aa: CASSSAPLQRDEQYF
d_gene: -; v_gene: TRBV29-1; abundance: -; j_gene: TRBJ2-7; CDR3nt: TGCAGCGTTGTTAAGGGGAAAGCGTACGAGCAGTACTTC; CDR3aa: CSVVKGKAYEQYF
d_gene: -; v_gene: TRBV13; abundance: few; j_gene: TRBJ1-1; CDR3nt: TGTGCCAGCAGCCCCCCCGGGACCCTTAACACTGAAGCTTTCTTT; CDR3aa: CASSPPGTLNTEAFF
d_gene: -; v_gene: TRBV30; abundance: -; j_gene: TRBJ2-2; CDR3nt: TGTGCCTGGAGTGTACTCCTAGCGCGGAACACCGGGGAGCTGTTTTTT; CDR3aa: CAWSVLLARNTGELFF
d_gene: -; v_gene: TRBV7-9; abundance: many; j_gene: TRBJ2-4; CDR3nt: TGTGCCAGCAGCTCGTGGACGGGTGAAGCCAAAAACATTCAGTACTTC; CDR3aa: CASSSWTGEAKNIQYF
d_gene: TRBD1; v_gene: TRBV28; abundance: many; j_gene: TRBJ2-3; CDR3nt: TGTGCCAGCAGGAGGACAGGGGGCTACTCCACAGATACGCAGTATTTT; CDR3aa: CASRRTGGYSTDTQYF
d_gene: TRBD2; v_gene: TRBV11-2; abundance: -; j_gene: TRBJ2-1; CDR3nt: TGTGCCAGCAGCGCCCTTAGCGGGAGGCGTCACGATGAGCAGTTCTTC; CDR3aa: CASSALSGRRHDEQFF
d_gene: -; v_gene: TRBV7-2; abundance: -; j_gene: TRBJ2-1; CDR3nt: TGTGCCAGCAGCTTCGGACGAACGAAAAGCTCCTACAATGAGCAGTTCTTC; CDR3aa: CASSFGRTKSSYNEQFF
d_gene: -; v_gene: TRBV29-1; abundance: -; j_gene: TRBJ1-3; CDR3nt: TGCAGCGTCGTGACTTCCGGAAACACCATATATTTT; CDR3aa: CSVVTSGNTIYF
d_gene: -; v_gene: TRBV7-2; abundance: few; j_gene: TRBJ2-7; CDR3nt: TGTGCCAGCAGCTTACAGGTGGGAGCCTACGAGCAGTACTTC; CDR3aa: CASSLQVGAYEQYF
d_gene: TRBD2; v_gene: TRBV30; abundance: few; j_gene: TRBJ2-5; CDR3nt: TGTGCCTGGGACTTTGATAGCGGGGAACAAGAGACCCAGTACTTC; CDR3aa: CAWDFDSGEQETQYF
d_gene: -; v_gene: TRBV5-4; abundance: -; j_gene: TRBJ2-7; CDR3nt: TGTGCCAGCAGCTCCCGCACCGAGGCGTCCTACGAGCAGTACTTC; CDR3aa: CASSSRTEASYEQYF
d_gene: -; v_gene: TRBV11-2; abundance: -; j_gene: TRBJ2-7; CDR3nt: TGTGCCAGCAGTTTCTACTACGAGCAGTACTTC; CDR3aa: CASSFYYEQYF
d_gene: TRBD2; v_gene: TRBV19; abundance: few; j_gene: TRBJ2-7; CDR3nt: TGTGCCAGTAGTAAAAGCGGGGTTGGCCGGAACGAGCAGTACTTC; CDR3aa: CASSKSGVGRNEQYF
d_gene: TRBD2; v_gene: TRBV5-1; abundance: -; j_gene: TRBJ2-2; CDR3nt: TGCGCCAGCAGCCCGGGGGGTGGCGCGAACACCGGGGAGCTGTTTTTT; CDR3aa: CASSPGGGANTGELFF
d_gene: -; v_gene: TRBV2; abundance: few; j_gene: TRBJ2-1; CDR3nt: TGTGCCAGCAGATCCCGGGAAGTGGTCAATGAGCAGTTCTTC; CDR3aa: CASRSREVVNEQFF
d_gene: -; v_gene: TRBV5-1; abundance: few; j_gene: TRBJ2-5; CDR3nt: TGCGCCAGCAGTCCCGACGGTGGGCAAGAGACCCAGTACTTC; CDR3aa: CASSPDGGQETQYF
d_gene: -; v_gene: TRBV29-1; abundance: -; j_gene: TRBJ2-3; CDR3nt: TGCAGCGTTATATGGCAAAATACGCAGTATTTT; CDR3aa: CSVIWQNTQYF
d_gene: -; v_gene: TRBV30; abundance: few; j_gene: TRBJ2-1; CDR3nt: TGTGCCTCCTCAAGGGGATACTCCTACAATGAGCAGTTCTTC; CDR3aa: CASSRGYSYNEQFF
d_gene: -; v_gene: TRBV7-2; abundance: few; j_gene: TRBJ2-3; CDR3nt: TGTGCCAGCAGCTTCCAGAGCATAGTTTCGGGGCAGTATTTT; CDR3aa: CASSFQSIVSGQYF
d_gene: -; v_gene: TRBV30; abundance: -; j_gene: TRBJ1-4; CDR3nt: TGTGCCTGGAGCAAGGTCCCGTCCGAAAAACTGTTTTTT; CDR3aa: CAWSKVPSEKLFF
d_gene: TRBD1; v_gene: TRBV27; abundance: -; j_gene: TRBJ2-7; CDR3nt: TGTGCCAGCAGTTTAGCGGACAGGCCCGAGCAGTACTTC; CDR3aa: CASSLADRPEQYF
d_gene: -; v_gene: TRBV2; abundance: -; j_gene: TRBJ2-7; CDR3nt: TGTGCCAGTTCGGTCCTAGCAAGGCAGTACTTC; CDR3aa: CASSVLARQYF
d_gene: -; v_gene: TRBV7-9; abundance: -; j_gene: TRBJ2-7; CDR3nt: TGTGCCAGCAGCTCGAACAGCAGAAGGCAGTACTTC; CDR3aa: CASSSNSRRQYF
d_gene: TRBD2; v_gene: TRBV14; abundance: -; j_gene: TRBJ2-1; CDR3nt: TGTGCCAGCAGCCACATTAGCGGGAGTGGACGTGAGCAGTTCTTC; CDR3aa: CASSHISGSGREQFF
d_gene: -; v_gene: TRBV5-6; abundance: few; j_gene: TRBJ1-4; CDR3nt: TGTGCCAGCAGCCTAAGGACAATAACTGAAAAACTGTTTTTT; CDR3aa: CASSLRTITEKLFF
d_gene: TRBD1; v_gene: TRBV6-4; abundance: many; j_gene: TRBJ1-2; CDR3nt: TGTGCCAGCAGTCTCGAAATTGGACAGGGTAGTGGCTACACCTTC; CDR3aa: CASSLEIGQGSGYTF
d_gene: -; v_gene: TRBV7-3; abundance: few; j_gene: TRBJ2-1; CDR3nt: TGTGCCAGCAGCTTAAATAGTGGGTTGTACAATGAGCAGTTCTTC; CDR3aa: CASSLNSGLYNEQFF
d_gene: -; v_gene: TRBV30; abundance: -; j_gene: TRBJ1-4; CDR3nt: TGTGCCTTGGGGAGGGCCCGTGGGAATGAAAAACTGTTTTTT; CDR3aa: CALGRARGNEKLFF
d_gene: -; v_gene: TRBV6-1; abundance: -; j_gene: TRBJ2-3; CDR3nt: TGTGCCAGCAGCGGGAGCGGTTGGGGCGCAGATACGCAGTATTTT; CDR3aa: CASSGSGWGADTQYF
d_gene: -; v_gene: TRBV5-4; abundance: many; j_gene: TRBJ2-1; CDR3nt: TGTGCCAGCAGCTTCCTCCACGGTCTCTACAATGAGCAGTTCTTC; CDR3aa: CASSFLHGLYNEQFF
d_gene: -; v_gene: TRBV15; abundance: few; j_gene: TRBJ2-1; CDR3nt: TGTGCCACCAGCAGAGATCGGGCGAGGTTCAATGAGCAGTTCTTC; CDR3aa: CATSRDRARFNEQFF
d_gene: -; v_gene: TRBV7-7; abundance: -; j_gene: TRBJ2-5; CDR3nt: TGTGCCAGCAGCTTAGACCCGAACCAAGAGACCCAGTACTTC; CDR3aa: CASSLDPNQETQYF
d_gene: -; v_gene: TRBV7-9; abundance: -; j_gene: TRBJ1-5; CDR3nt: TGTGCCAGCAGCAACGAGAAGGGTTCTGCGGGCAATCAGCCCCAGCATTTT; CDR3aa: CASSNEKGSAGNQPQHF
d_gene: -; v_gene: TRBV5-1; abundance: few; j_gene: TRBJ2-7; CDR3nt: TGCGCCAGCAGCGATGACTTGGCCCCCTACGAGCAGTACTTC; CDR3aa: CASSDDLAPYEQYF
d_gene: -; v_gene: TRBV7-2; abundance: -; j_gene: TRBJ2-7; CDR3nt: TGTGCCAGCAGCTTAGCGCGGCTACTAGAGTTC; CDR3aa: CASSLARLLEF